The 15 T cell receptor beta chains in this list originate from one sample, sequenced in a study of shared clonotypes between healthy human individuals. The table came from immunoSEQ multiplex PCR; TCRdb's copy has only in-frame clones and leaves some out. The sample holds approximately 2.1 million clones, approximately 95% seen once. Sequencing was performed on naive CD4+ T cells from PBMCs. Subset reported: CD45RA+ positively selected. Every receptor here comes from a man aged 18 to 30 in good health. Some clones in this sample may be carry-over from other donors' samples.

The CDR3 is CASSLAGTTYGYTF. The CDR3 coding sequence is TGTGCCAGCAGCTTAGCGGGGACCACCTATGGCTACACCTTC. This chain joins TRBV11-2 and TRBJ1-2; tentatively, D is TRBD1 (5 bases). Germline assignment: CDR1 SGHAT and CDR2 FQNNGV. Trimming took off 1 base at V and 4 bases at J, with 10 bases between the two ends. The CDR3 covers 14 residues.

The J gene is TRBJ2-7, the V gene TRBV5-4, with 8 positions matching TRBD1. The junction had 3 bases not matched to a gene; V was cut back by 4 bases and J by 6 bases. The CDR3 totals 12 residues. The germline V gene encodes CDR1 SGHNT and CDR2 YYREEE (reference sequence). CDR3 residues: CASSPGGGEQYF. The CDR3 DNA reads as TGTGCCAGCAGCCCAGGGGGCGGCGAGCAGTACTTC.

The gene calls are TRBV9 and TRBJ2-3; TRBD2 agrees at 8 bases. Germline V CDR1 and CDR2: SGDLS, YYNGEE. The CDR3 loop spans 16 amino acids. The V gene end was trimmed by 1 base and the J gene end by 3 bases; junction bases not matched to a gene: 7. CDR3 sequence reads: CASSVSPAGVTDTQYF. In nucleotides, the CDR3 is TGTGCCAGCAGCGTATCGCCAGCGGGAGTTACAGATACGCAGTATTTT.

The gene calls are TRBV15 and TRBJ2-1, with D perhaps matching TRBD1 or TRBD2 (5 bases each). CDR3 size: 18 residues. Trimming removed 3 bases at V and 6 bases at J, with 24 bases between. CDR1 is LNHNV and CDR2 is YYDKDF in the germline V gene (reference sequence). CDR3 nucleotides: TGTGCCACCAGCAGCAGGATAACGGGGCTAATCCTTGTCAATGAGCAGTTCTTC. It codes for CATSSRITGLILVNEQFF.

This clone was recorded only once. The V and J genes are TRBV7-8 and TRBJ1-5; a weak D match, TRBD1 (6 bases). Germline V CDR1 and CDR2: SGHVS, FQNEAQ. The CDR3 has 14 residues. V lost 4 bases, J lost 0 bases, and 7 bases lay in between. The CDR3 protein is CASSWTDSNQPQHF. CDR3 in DNA: TGTGCCAGCAGCTGGACAGATAGCAATCAGCCCCAGCATTTT.

Regarding this clone: The sample has other DNA sequences that encode this CDR3 too. This sequence joins TRBV9 and TRBJ1-5; D unresolved. With 2 bases removed from V and 1 base from J, the gap between germline ends came to 7 bases. The CDR3 totals 14 residues. Germline V gene sequence: CDR1 SGDLS, CDR2 YYNGEE. CDR3 sequence reads: CASSVGGSNQPQHF. The CDR3 DNA follows: TGTGCCAGCAGCGTGGGTGGGAGCAATCAGCCCCAGCATTTT.

This chain uses TRBV19 with TRBJ2-1; 10 nucleotides line up with TRBD2. The CDR3 covers 15 residues. The germline V gene has CDR1 LNHDA and CDR2 SQIVND (reference sequence). Germline trimming cut 5 bases from V and 8 bases from J; bases unmatched to any gene: 9. The CDR3 sequence is CASSPGLAVSDEQFF. As DNA, the CDR3 is TGTGCCAGTAGTCCCGGACTAGCGGTTTCGGATGAGCAGTTCTTC.

The chain joins TRBV28 to TRBJ2-2; 8 bases agree with TRBD1. Per germline, CDR1 MDHEN and CDR2 SYDVKM. The CDR3 is 14 amino acids. V was clipped by 4 bases and J by 6 bases; unmatched bases: 4. The CDR3 nucleotides read TGTGCCAGCAGTTATTGGGGACAGGCCGGGGAGCTGTTTTTT. Its translation: CASSYWGQAGELFF.

CDR3 DNA sequence: TGTGCCAGCAGTGTAACAGCCCCCGGGGAGCTGTTTTTT. Protein: CASSVTAPGELFF. J is TRBJ2-2 and V is TRBV6-4; no clear D. This CDR3 is built from 13 residues. Trimming shortened V by 4 bases and J by 6 bases, and 9 bases separated the two germline ends. Germline loops: CDR1 MRHNA, CDR2 SNTAGT.

This clone was recorded a few times. The sample carries other DNA sequences with the same CDR3. J is TRBJ1-5 and V is TRBV4-3; 8 bases are shared with TRBD1. The CDR3 is 14 amino acids. The germline V gene has CDR1 LGHNA and CDR2 YSLEER. V gave up 3 bases and J gave up 2 bases; unmatched junction bases: 0. The CDR3 sequence is CASSQGQGNQPQHF. CDR3 nucleotides: TGCGCCAGCAGCCAGGGACAGGGCAATCAGCCCCAGCATTTT.

The V gene is TRBV25-1, the J gene TRBJ1-3; 7 bases align to TRBD1. Losses at the gene ends were 6 bases for V and 7 bases for J; bases not matched to a gene: 9. Germline values: CDR1 MGHDK, CDR2 SYGVNS. The CDR3 totals 14 residues. CDR3 in amino acids: CASSPSPGGNTIYF. In DNA, the CDR3 is TGTGCCAGCAGCCCATCCCCAGGGGGGAACACCATATATTTT.

The rearrangement links TRBV6-1 to TRBJ1-4; the match to TRBD1 covers 7 bases. Germline V gene lookup returns CDR1 MNHNS and CDR2 SASEGT. The ends lost 4 bases at V and 10 bases at J; junction bases unmatched: 6. The CDR3 is made up of 13 amino acids. The CDR3 region has the DNA TGTGCCAGCAGTGGACAGGGCGACGGAAAACTGTTTTTT. Amino acid sequence: CASSGQGDGKLFF.

This chain links TRBV27 with TRBJ2-7; TRBD1 or TRBD2 may be the D gene (6 bases each). This CDR3 has 16 amino acids. The V gene lost 5 bases and the J gene lost 5 bases, with 22 bases spanning the gap. The germline V gene has CDR1 MNHEY and CDR2 SMNVEV (reference sequence). CDR3 bases: TGTGCCAGCAGTGGCGGCCTCGTGAGGGGGGACGACGAGCAGTACTTC. It codes for CASSGGLVRGDDEQYF.

The rearrangement uses TRBV27 and TRBJ2-7; D not resolved. V dropped 6 bases and J dropped 6 bases, with 21 bases sitting between them. CDR3 length: 15 amino acids. From germline, CDR1 is MNHEY and CDR2 SMNVEV (reference sequence). Here the CDR3 reads CASRSSGSSPGEQYF. Here the CDR3 DNA reads TGTGCCAGCAGATCATCCGGGTCCTCACCGGGCGAGCAGTACTTC.

This sequence joins TRBV21-1 and TRBJ2-1; the table's D call, TRBD2, has no DNA check behind it. TRBV21-1 is given as a pseudogene. There are 20 residues in the CDR3. The CDR3 region is CASSKGSGTSGKLSYNEQFF. CDR3 bases: TGTGCCAGCAGCAAAGGCAGTGGGACTAGCGGAAAACTTTCCTACAATGAGCAGTTCTTC.